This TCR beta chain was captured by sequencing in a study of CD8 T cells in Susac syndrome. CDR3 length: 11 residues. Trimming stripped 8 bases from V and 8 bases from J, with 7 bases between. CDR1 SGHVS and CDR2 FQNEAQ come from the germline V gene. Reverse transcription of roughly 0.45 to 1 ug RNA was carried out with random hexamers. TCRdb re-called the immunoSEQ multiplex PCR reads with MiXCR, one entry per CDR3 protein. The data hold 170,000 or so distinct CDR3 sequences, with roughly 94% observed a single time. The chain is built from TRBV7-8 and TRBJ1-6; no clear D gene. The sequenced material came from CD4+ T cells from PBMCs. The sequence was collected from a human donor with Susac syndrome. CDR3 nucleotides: TGTGCCAGCGCCCGGGATTCACCCCTCCACTTT. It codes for CASARDSPLHF.